This T cell receptor beta chain appears in the sequencing data of a study of Graves' ophthalmopathy and Graves' hyperthyroidism. This clonotype appeared many times. In germline, CDR1 is GTSNPN, CDR2 SVGIG (reference sequence). The CDR3 consists of 13 residues. With V trimmed by 2 bases and J by 4 bases, 2 bases remained unmatched. Amplified TCR beta CDR3 regions were obtained using RNA transcripts as template. The library came from an HTBI-primed first-round RT-PCR and a second-round multiplex PCR. Using its own MiXCR run on the multiplex PCR reads, TCRdb lists one record per CDR3 protein. Here the sample spans 300,000 to 400,000 distinct CDR3 sequences, 15% to 20% being singletons.

V and J are TRBV30 and TRBJ1-5, with 7 bases fitting TRBD1. The clonotype comes from an adult man with Graves' ophthalmopathy. Sequencing was performed on peripheral blood. The CDR3 protein is CAWSRQGNQPQHF. CDR3 coding DNA: TGTGCCTGGAGTCGACAGGGAAATCAGCCCCAGCATTTT. Based on the CDR3 plus reference TRBV30 and TRBJ1-5, the full variable domain is SQTIHQWPATLVQPVGSPLSLECTVEGTSNPNLYWYRQAAGRGLQLLFYSVGIGQISSEVPQNLSASRPQDRQFILSSKKLLLSDSGFYLCAWSRQGNQPQHFGDGTRLSIL.